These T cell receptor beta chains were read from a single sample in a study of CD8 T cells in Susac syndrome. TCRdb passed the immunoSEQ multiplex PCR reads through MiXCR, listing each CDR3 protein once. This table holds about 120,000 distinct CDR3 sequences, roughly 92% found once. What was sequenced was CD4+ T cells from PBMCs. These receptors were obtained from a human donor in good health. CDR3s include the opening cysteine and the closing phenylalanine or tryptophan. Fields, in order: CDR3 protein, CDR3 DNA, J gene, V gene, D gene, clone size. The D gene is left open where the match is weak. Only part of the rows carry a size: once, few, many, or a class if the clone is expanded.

CASRPQALGTEAFF TGTGCCAGCAGGCCGCAGGCATTGGGTACTGAAGCTTTCTTT TRBJ1-1 TRBV12-3/TRBV12-4 - -
CASSLGRGRAGSYEQYF TGTGCCAGCAGCTTAGGACGCGGGAGGGCCGGTTCCTACGAGCAGTACTTC TRBJ2-7 TRBV11-2 TRBD2 -
CASSFNPTGSNTEAFF TGTGCCAGCAGCTTCAATCCTACAGGGTCGAACACTGAAGCTTTCTTT TRBJ1-1 TRBV5-8 - -
CASSQRNNEQFF TGCGCCAGCAGTCAAAGAAACAATGAGCAGTTCTTC TRBJ2-1 TRBV10-2 - once
CSVEEAGFGGGELFF TGCAGCGTTGAAGAAGCGGGATTTGGAGGCGGGGAGCTGTTTTTT TRBJ2-2 TRBV29-1 TRBD2 -
CASSRRDRLNTEAFF TGTGCCAGCAGCCGACGGGACAGGTTGAACACTGAAGCTTTCTTT TRBJ1-1 TRBV11-1 TRBD1 -
CASSFLREKTQYF TGTGCCAGCAGTTTTTTGCGGGAGAAGACCCAGTACTTC TRBJ2-5 TRBV12-3/TRBV12-4 TRBD2 -
CASSVAGVPEKLFF TGTGCCAGCAGCGTGGCTGGTGTTCCTGAAAAACTGTTTTTT TRBJ1-4 TRBV9 - -
CASSLALSGTGGPYEQYF TGTGCCAGCAGCTTAGCCTTATCCGGGACAGGGGGCCCCTACGAGCAGTACTTC TRBJ2-7 TRBV7-2 TRBD1 -
CASSLGRQGRGTEAFF TGTGCCAGCAGCTTAGGAAGACAGGGCAGGGGGACTGAAGCTTTCTTT TRBJ1-1 TRBV7-9 TRBD1 -
CASSPGLAGDETQYF TGTGCCAGCAGCCCGGGACTAGCGGGAGACGAGACCCAGTACTTC TRBJ2-5 TRBV25-1 TRBD2 -
CASSVFGGKLFF TGTGCCAGCAGCGTCTTCGGGGGAAAACTGTTTTTT TRBJ1-4 TRBV9 - -
CSAYGRAHDEQFF TGCAGTGCTTACGGGAGGGCCCACGATGAGCAGTTCTTC TRBJ2-1 TRBV20-1 TRBD2 -
CASRIQGAGEQYF TGTGCCAGCAGAATCCAGGGGGCTGGCGAGCAGTACTTC TRBJ2-7 TRBV28 TRBD1 -
CASSFRTSSETQYF TGTGCCAGCAGCTTCCGGACTTCCTCAGAGACCCAGTACTTC TRBJ2-5 TRBV7-2 - -
CASTLGQGSFADTQYF TGTGCCAGCACCTTGGGACAGGGGTCCTTCGCAGATACGCAGTATTTT TRBJ2-3 TRBV7-9 TRBD1 -
CASTRAGGRSRLYF TGTGCCAGCACTCGAGCAGGGGGAAGGTCCAGATTGTACTTC TRBJ2-7 TRBV7-9 TRBD1 -
CAWSFDVYGYTF TGTGCCTGGAGTTTCGATGTCTATGGCTACACCTTC TRBJ1-2 TRBV30 - -
CASSFEGNNEQFF TGTGCCAGCAGTTTCGAGGGGAACAATGAGCAGTTCTTC TRBJ2-1 TRBV12-3/TRBV12-4 - -
CASSPPAGARGNTIYF TGTGCCAGCAGTCCCCCCGCCGGGGCGAGGGGAAACACCATATATTTT TRBJ1-3 TRBV28 - -
CAWSVRRGSGTGELFF TGTGCCTGGAGTGTTCGGCGGGGATCCGGAACCGGGGAGCTGTTTTTT TRBJ2-2 TRBV30 - -
CAISFELAGGDTQYF TGTGCCATCAGTTTTGAACTAGCGGGAGGGGATACGCAGTATTTT TRBJ2-3 TRBV10-3 TRBD2 -
CASSMGVRQPNQPQHF TGTGCCAGTAGTATGGGAGTCCGACAGCCCAATCAGCCCCAGCATTTT TRBJ1-5 TRBV19 - -
CASSWGLRSTGELFF TGTGCCAGCAGTTGGGGACTACGAAGTACCGGGGAGCTGTTTTTT TRBJ2-2 TRBV6-2/TRBV6-3 TRBD2 -
CASSLEYQETQYF TGCGCCAGCAGCTTGGAGTACCAAGAGACCCAGTACTTC TRBJ2-5 TRBV5-1 - -
CASSHPLGINTGELFF TGTGCCAGCAGCCATCCCTTGGGTATCAACACCGGGGAGCTGTTTTTT TRBJ2-2 TRBV3-1 - -
CASSLPGATGELFF TGTGCCAGCAGTTTACCGGGGGCCACCGGGGAGCTGTTTTTT TRBJ2-2 TRBV28 - -
CASSDRWTDTQYF TGTGCCAGTAGTGATAGGTGGACAGATACGCAGTATTTT TRBJ2-3 TRBV19 - -
CASSSPSLGNTIYF TGTGCCAGCAGCTCCCCCTCGCTGGGAAACACCATATATTTT TRBJ1-3 TRBV7-8 - -
CASSFEGRRQYF TGTGCCAGCAGTTTCGAAGGGAGGAGGCAGTACTTC TRBJ2-7 TRBV27 - -
CASSLLLGGTWANEQFF TGTGCCAGCAGTTTATTGTTGGGCGGGACTTGGGCCAATGAGCAGTTCTTC TRBJ2-1 TRBV28 - -
CAWGQGAASNYGYTF TGTGCCTGGGGACAGGGGGCCGCTTCTAACTATGGCTACACCTTC TRBJ1-2 TRBV30 TRBD1 -
CASSRGGFYEQYF TGTGCCAGCAGCCGGGGAGGGTTCTACGAGCAGTACTTC TRBJ2-7 TRBV13 TRBD2 -
CASSPGGTGSSYNSPLHF TGTGCCAGCAGCCCAGGAGGGACAGGGAGCTCCTATAATTCACCCCTCCACTTT TRBJ1-6 TRBV7-2 TRBD1 once
CASSLFSSGRAGGELFF TGTGCCAGCAGTTTATTCTCTAGCGGGAGGGCCGGCGGGGAGCTGTTTTTT TRBJ2-2 TRBV27 TRBD2 -
CASSLGVAASNQPQHF TGCGCCAGCAGCTTGGGTGTAGCCGCGAGCAATCAGCCCCAGCATTTT TRBJ1-5 TRBV5-1 - -
CASSFHGTAKNIQYF TGTGCCAGCAGTTTTCACGGTACAGCCAAAAACATTCAGTACTTC TRBJ2-4 TRBV27 - -
CAWSASVGQGIYYEQYF TGTGCCTGGAGTGCTTCGGTGGGACAGGGGATCTACTACGAGCAGTACTTC TRBJ2-7 TRBV30 TRBD1 -
CASSLGGKGTGELFF TGTGCCAGCAGTTTAGGGGGCAAGGGCACCGGGGAGCTGTTTTTT TRBJ2-2 TRBV28 - -
CASSPPGRIHEQYF TGTGCCAGCAGTCCCCCCGGGAGGATTCACGAGCAGTACTTC TRBJ2-7 TRBV6-5 TRBD2 -
CASSKQTGEGDTQYF TGTGCCAGCAGTAAGCAGACGGGAGAAGGAGATACGCAGTATTTT TRBJ2-3 TRBV7-2 - -
CASSRRRTTSTDTQYF TGTGCCAGCAGTCGCCGACGGACAACTAGCACAGATACGCAGTATTTT TRBJ2-3 TRBV2 - -
CASSFREKGEAFF TGTGCCAGCAGCTTTCGGGAAAAAGGTGAAGCTTTCTTT TRBJ1-1 TRBV7-2 - -
CASSEWGTGPQHF TGTGCCAGCAGTGAATGGGGTACGGGGCCCCAGCATTTT TRBJ1-5 TRBV2 - -
CSVETSSYGYTF TGCAGCGTTGAAACAAGTTCCTATGGCTACACCTTC TRBJ1-2 TRBV29-1 - -
CATSRVEQTYGYTF TGTGCCACCAGCAGAGTGGAGCAAACGTATGGCTACACCTTC TRBJ1-2 TRBV15 - -
CASSGSGRASYNEQFF TGTGCCAGCAGTGGGAGCGGGAGGGCCTCCTACAATGAGCAGTTCTTC TRBJ2-1 TRBV2 TRBD2 -
CASSQGQYNSPLHF TGTGCCAGCAGCCAGGGACAGTATAATTCACCCCTCCACTTT TRBJ1-6 TRBV7-9 TRBD1 -
CSVGDPSYEQYF TGCAGCGTGGGAGACCCGTCCTACGAGCAGTACTTC TRBJ2-7 TRBV29-1 - -
CASSLDSLNYEQYF TGCGCCAGCAGCTTGGACTCCTTGAACTACGAGCAGTACTTC TRBJ2-7 TRBV5-1 - -
CASSLGPANYGYTF TGTGCCAGCAGCTTAGGGCCGGCCAACTATGGCTACACCTTC TRBJ1-2 TRBV7-2 - once
CASSLEQGSEQFF TGTGCCAGCAGCTTAGAACAAGGGTCTGAGCAGTTCTTC TRBJ2-1 TRBV7-9 - -
CASRIDAIGRGTQYF TGTGCCAGCAGAATCGACGCAATAGGGCGGGGGACCCAGTACTTC TRBJ2-5 TRBV6-6 - -
CASSTPRTGAEAFF TGTGCCAGTAGTACCCCCCGGACAGGGGCTGAAGCTTTCTTT TRBJ1-1 TRBV19 TRBD1 -
CASSFTSAEETQYF TGTGCCAGCAGCTTCACTAGCGCAGAAGAGACCCAGTACTTC TRBJ2-5 TRBV7-2 TRBD2 -
CAISDRLSGTGEGYTF TGTGCCATCAGTGATCGTTTGTCGGGGACAGGGGAAGGCTACACCTTC TRBJ1-2 TRBV10-3 TRBD1 -
CAWSRGGGTEAFF TGTGCCTGGTCCAGGGGGGGCGGCACTGAAGCTTTCTTT TRBJ1-1 TRBV30 TRBD1 once
CASSELAGGDVNEQFF TGTGCCAGCTCGGAACTAGCGGGAGGGGATGTCAATGAGCAGTTCTTC TRBJ2-1 TRBV18 TRBD2 -
CSARDGSLNQPQHF TGCAGTGCTAGAGATGGAAGTCTCAATCAGCCCCAGCATTTT TRBJ1-5 TRBV20-1 - -
CASSLTGKQDTQYF TGTGCCAGCAGTTTGACAGGGAAACAAGATACGCAGTATTTT TRBJ2-3 TRBV28 TRBD1 -